A selection of T cell receptor beta chains follows, all from one sample in a study of T cell repertoires in cytomegalovirus infection. MiXCR was run by TCRdb on the reads, yielding one entry per CDR3 protein. This table has around 100,000 distinct CDR3 sequences, over 9.5% appearing once. What these receptors recognize is not known. Sequenced input: PBMCs, sequenced either directly or after in vitro stimulation (not recorded which). The receptors shown here come from a human donor in good health (CMV status not recorded). Some clones in this sample may be carry-over from other donors' samples. Each CDR3 is given with its conserved first and last residue. Each record gives: V gene, clone size, CDR3 length, D gene, J gene, CDR3 DNA, CDR3 protein. D genes are given only for firm matches. The size entry is marked missing in some rows and otherwise reads once, few, many or a size class.

V: TRBV7-2
size: many
length: 14
D: .
J: TRBJ2-3
DNA: TGTGCCAGCAGCTTAAGACCACCCACAGATACGCAGTATTTT
CDR3: CASSLRPPTDTQYF

V: TRBV20-1
size: .
length: 15
D: TRBD1
J: TRBJ2-5
DNA: TGCAGTGCTAGAGCCTTCGGGACAGGGGAAGAGACCCAGTACTTC
CDR3: CSARAFGTGEETQYF

V: TRBV28
size: few
length: 12
D: .
J: TRBJ2-3
DNA: TGTGCCGGATCGGACGACCGGGTTGCGCAGTATTTT
CDR3: CAGSDDRVAQYF

V: TRBV11-2
size: many
length: 21
D: TRBD1
J: TRBJ2-1
DNA: TGTGCCAGCAGCTTAGGAACAGGGGGCGCCAAGGGGGAGGGTTCCTACAATGAGCAGTTCTTC
CDR3: CASSLGTGGAKGEGSYNEQFF

V: TRBV5-8
size: once
length: 13
D: .
J: TRBJ1-6
DNA: TGTGCCAGCAGCTCCGTAGACGAATCACCCCTCCACTTT
CDR3: CASSSVDESPLHF

V: TRBV27
size: many
length: 13
D: .
J: TRBJ1-5
DNA: TGTGCCAGCAGTTTGTCCCCAGTTTGGCCCCAGCATTTT
CDR3: CASSLSPVWPQHF

V: TRBV7-2
size: few
length: 15
D: .
J: TRBJ2-3
DNA: TGTGCCAGCAGCTTAGCAACCGGGGTTATAGATACGCAGTATTTT
CDR3: CASSLATGVIDTQYF

V: TRBV20-1
size: .
length: 15
D: TRBD2
J: TRBJ2-1
DNA: TGCAGTGCTGGACCCTCTAGCGGGAAGGGGAATGAGCAGTTCTTC
CDR3: CSAGPSSGKGNEQFF

V: TRBV28
size: many
length: 16
D: .
J: TRBJ1-2
DNA: TGTGCCAGCAGTTTCTTCGGGGTTCGGAAAGACTATGGCTACACCTTC
CDR3: CASSFFGVRKDYGYTF

V: TRBV7-8
size: .
length: 16
D: .
J: TRBJ2-1
DNA: TGTGCCAGCAGCACCGTGACAGGTAGCTCCTACAATGAGCAGTTCTTC
CDR3: CASSTVTGSSYNEQFF

V: TRBV18
size: .
length: 16
D: TRBD1
J: TRBJ2-7
DNA: TGTGCCAGCTCACCCTTGAGGGACAGGGGCCCCTACGAGCAGTACTTC
CDR3: CASSPLRDRGPYEQYF

V: TRBV7-9
size: many
length: 15
D: .
J: TRBJ2-3
DNA: TGTGCCAGCAGCTCAACAGGGTTAGGCACAGATACGCAGTATTTT
CDR3: CASSSTGLGTDTQYF

V: TRBV7-3
size: few
length: 13
D: .
J: TRBJ2-2
DNA: TGTGCCAGCAGCCCTCGAGACACCGGGGAGCTGTTTTTT
CDR3: CASSPRDTGELFF

V: TRBV7-6
size: many
length: 17
D: .
J: TRBJ1-5
DNA: TGTGCCAGCAGCTTAGATATTAGGAGGGAGGGCAATCAGCCCCAGCATTTT
CDR3: CASSLDIRREGNQPQHF